A selection of T cell receptor beta chains follows, all from one sample in a study of cytomegalovirus exposure and HLA in healthy donors. Sequencing used immunoSEQ multiplex PCR; TCRdb keeps in-frame clones, though not all of them. The table has around 70,000 clones, roughly four fifths seen once; the top ten hold about 12%. What was sequenced was PBMCs. The source is a male donor in good health and CMV-seropositive. Both conserved end residues are trimmed from each CDR3. Each record gives: V gene, J gene, CDR3 protein.

>TRBV2|TRBJ1-6
ASMARGNSPLH
>TRBV5-6|TRBJ2-7
ASILYEQY
>TRBV10-3|TRBJ2-1
AISGAGPDEQF
>TRBV4-1|TRBJ1-6
ASSQSNLLGLNSPLH
>TRBV4-2|TRBJ2-6
ASSPPGYSTSGANVLT
>TRBV7-8|TRBJ2-7
ASSLIRGLSSYEQY
>TRBV5-6|TRBJ2-7
ASSLGRGSYEQY
>TRBV4-1|TRBJ2-7
ASSQVSQATYEQY
>TRBV9|TRBJ2-3
ASSPRGGAGTDTQY
>TRBV6-5|TRBJ2-7
ASSSPGTFPYEQY
>TRBV19|TRBJ2-7
ASRVGGYSYEQY
>TRBV29-1|TRBJ2-1
SVAELNEQF
>TRBV28|TRBJ2-3
ASSSGGGRTDTQY
>TRBV7-2|TRBJ2-7
ASSLGGPRSYEQY
>TRBV2|TRBJ2-7
ASSYGTGKNEQY
>TRBV7-6|TRBJ2-7
ASSEGGTGGDEQY
>TRBV5-1|TRBJ2-2
ASSQGGPGELF
>TRBV7-9|TRBJ2-2
ASSSGAGDTGELF
>TRBV9|TRBJ2-2
ASRKGGAHGTGELF
>TRBV5-1|TRBJ2-2
ASSLRRRLAGEHGELF
>TRBV6-5|TRBJ2-1
ASSYWVSGGNEQF
>TRBV2|TRBJ2-7
ASSGDSSEQY
>TRBV19|TRBJ1-5
ASSIIQVKQPQH
>TRBV5-4|TRBJ2-3
ASSSGRMSDTQY
>TRBV29-1|TRBJ1-2
SVEDWGQGNYGYT
>TRBV5-8|TRBJ2-3
ASSSAGGTDTQY
>TRBV29-1|TRBJ2-3
SVDMGGTDTQY
>TRBV7-3|TRBJ2-2
ASSLSAGRPGELF
>TRBV5-1|TRBJ2-1
ASSPGHSYNEQF
>TRBV5-1|TRBJ2-1
ASSLTSGIYNEQF
>TRBV6-5|TRBJ2-1
ATRYRGPHNEQF
>TRBV11-2|TRBJ2-2
ASSFQGSGELF
>TRBV30|TRBJ2-7
AWSVPGSTYEQY
>TRBV4-2|TRBJ2-7
ASSQDWRTDFNYEQY
>TRBV25-1|TRBJ2-7
ASSESNGRGYEQY
>TRBV25-1|TRBJ2-7
ASSELAGKQY
>TRBV6-1|TRBJ2-1
ASELGTLQF
>TRBV14|TRBJ1-6
ASSQERGGAYNSPLH
>TRBV7-9|TRBJ1-4
ASRNSRDRVKKLF
>TRBV9|TRBJ2-2
ASSGRTEGSNTGELF
>TRBV27|TRBJ2-1
ASSLGGPGNEQF
>TRBV6-1|TRBJ2-5
ASRGRPGGQETQY
>TRBV19|TRBJ2-1
ASSMVPRKREWNEQF
>TRBV5-1|TRBJ1-1
ASSLVSGVREAF
>TRBV4-2|TRBJ2-3
ASSQPLAGFQADTQY
>TRBV11-2|TRBJ2-7
ASSEAGPGRSYEQY
>TRBV7-9|TRBJ2-7
SSSFPGQGLHEQY
>TRBV29-1|TRBJ2-3
SVWGQGLTDTQY
>TRBV5-1|TRBJ2-7
ASRAGLGAYEQY
>TRBV18|TRBJ2-3
ASSPSSGSFGADTQY
>TRBV30|TRBJ1-5
AWSVGDRAHQPQH
>TRBV6-5|TRBJ1-1
ASSWGGRYTEAF
>TRBV14|TRBJ2-5
ASSQLTGRLQETQY
>TRBV29-1|TRBJ2-6
SVYSGANVLT
>TRBV9|TRBJ2-2
ASSAPGQGTGELF
>TRBV28|TRBJ2-3
ASDYSGGEDTQY
>TRBV11-2|TRBJ2-5
ASSFSLGRQETQY
>TRBV4-1|TRBJ2-5
ASSPRAEETQY
>TRBV5-6|TRBJ2-1
ASSLRTSGAGEQF
>TRBV6-4|TRBJ1-5
ASSYSENQPQH